This T cell receptor (beta chain) originates from a study of T cells in Graves' hyperthyroidism and ophthalmopathy. The study's findings and limits: Researchers found most expanded thyroid clonotypes above 0.001 in blood as well.

The study included ophthalmopathy patients with Clinical Activity Score at least 3, NOSPECS grade at least 4 and duration under 3 months. Any patient presenting with uncontrolled infection, other autoimmune disease, pregnancy or lactation was left out. Every diagnosis used clinical symptoms, serum thyroxine and TRAb, thyroid ultrasound and orbital computed tomography. There were TCR beta CDR3 regions amplified from RNA transcripts. The HTBI primer set served for first-round RT-PCR of the TCR CDR3. TCRdb used MiXCR to reprocess the multiplex PCR reads, holding one entry per CDR3 protein. The table shows 400,000 to 500,000 distinct CDR3 sequences, with around 15% occurring only once. This clonotype was seen ten or more times. Its specificity is unknown. The CDR3 totals 15 residues. Germline CDR1 and CDR2: SEHNR and FQNEAQ (reference sequence). With 5 bases clipped from V and 9 bases from J, the junction kept 6 bases outside the gene matches.

The clonotype originates from a man aged 18-30 years with Graves' ophthalmopathy. The V call is TRBV7-9, the J call TRBJ2-1, with 14 bases aligning to TRBD2. Input material: blood. The CDR3 sequence: CASSARLAGGPEQFF. Here the CDR3 DNA reads TGTGCCAGCAGCGCCAGACTAGCGGGGGGGCCTGAGCAGTTCTTC.